This note documents a single TCR beta chain sequence. Profiled with immunoSEQ multiplex PCR; TCRdb holds only in-frame clones, not every one. The sample includes about 62,000 clones, roughly 80% of them seen just once. This entry belongs to a study of radiation and T cells in renal cell carcinoma. Described time point: blood 4 weeks post-SBRT, at nephrectomy. The sample's treatment: 15 Gy SBRT to primary tumor, nephrectomy 4 weeks later. Nephrectomy followed 15 Gy stereotactic body radiation by 4 weeks. Germline CDR1 reads SGHNT; CDR2 reads YENEEA. Deletions cut 3 bases from V and 5 bases from J, with 10 bases between. The CDR3 contains 13 residues.

V is TRBV11-3 and J is TRBJ2-5; no reliable D call. The starting material was blood, obtained from a patient whose treatment included radiotherapy and nephrectomy. This receptor was taken from a man in his 60s with renal cell carcinoma. CDR3 amino acids: CASSFWVGETQYF. CDR3 nucleotide sequence: TGTGCCAGCAGCTTCTGGGTGGGGGAGACCCAGTACTTC. Filled out from reference TRBV11-3 and TRBJ2-5, the complete variable domain reads EAGVVQSPRYKIIEKKQPVAFWCNPISGHNTLYWYLQNLGQGPELLIRYENEEAVDDSQLPKDRFSAERLKGVDSTLKIQPAELGDSAVYLCASSFWVGETQYFGPGTRLLVL.